This TCR beta chain was identified in a study of spatial heterogeneity in lung cancer. The CDR3 spans 16 residues. V lost 4 bases to trimming and J lost 0 bases, with 14 bases between them. Germline assignment: CDR1 SGHTA and CDR2 FQGNSA. This clonotype rates as medium-sized. The antigen is unknown. Notes on the study in general: Tumors with more nonsynonymous mutations had more expanded intratumoral alpha and beta TCRs.

Time point noted: sample taken at primary tumor resection. One entry per CDR3 protein results from TCRdb running MiXCR on the 5' RACE reads. The sample has approximately 3,500 distinct CDR3 sequences; under 8.5% are singletons. The starting material was lung tumor tissue, obtained at surgery. The chain uses TRBV7-2 and TRBJ2-3; D may match TRBD1 or TRBD2 (5 bases each). This TCR derives from a male donor with early-stage non-small cell lung cancer. The CDR3 nucleotides read TGTGCCAGCAGCTCCCAACCGGGGCCTAGCACAGATACGCAGTATTTT. Protein sequence: CASSSQPGPSTDTQYF.